The following is a T cell receptor (beta chain) sequence with its context. Its antigen is currently unknown. These data belong to a study of shared clonotypes between healthy human individuals. Study-level results: Generally, estimated richness proved larger in naive subsets than it did in memory subsets.

Profiled with immunoSEQ multiplex PCR; TCRdb holds only in-frame clones, not every one. This sample carries about 1.5 million clones, 95% to 99% of them seen once, and the ten largest clones take roughly 0.4%. This CDR3 is 14 amino acids long. Germline assignment: CDR1 SGHRS and CDR2 YFSETQ. Trimming left V 2 bases short and J 1 base short, with 9 bases between. Input material: naive CD4+ T cells sorted from blood. Subset indicated: CD45RA+ positively selected. The rearrangement joins TRBV5-1 to TRBJ1-1; D remains unclear. The clonotype was recovered from a young man in good health. CDR3 coding DNA: TGCGCCAGCAGCTTAATCCTGCAGAACACTGAAGCTTTCTTT. Protein product: CASSLILQNTEAFF.